A selection of T cell receptor beta chains follows, all from one sample in a study of Ad26.COV2.S vaccination and SARS-CoV-2 variants. The assay was immunoSEQ multiplex PCR, and TCRdb's table has in-frame clones only and misses some. The sample yields 440,000 or so clones, about 88% seen once. Sequences were derived from peripheral blood, sampled in a trial of Ad26.COV2.S vaccine versus placebo. The receptors derive from a person between 18 and 65 years old who received the Ad26.COV2.S COVID-19 vaccine or a placebo. The CDR3 runs from the conserved cysteine through the conserved F or W.

TRBV25-1	TRBJ2-4	CASSSGLAKNIQYF
TRBV7-3	TRBJ1-1	CASSLTGNTEAFF
TRBV6-4	TRBJ2-1	CASSPLPGGNEQFF
TRBV7-9	TRBJ2-7	CASSTLQGWYEQYF
TRBV2	TRBJ2-5	CASSGTPQGKTQYF
TRBV7-2	TRBJ2-5	CASSRNQGALQETQYF
TRBV11-2	TRBJ1-2	CASSPGRDNYGYTF
TRBV11-2	TRBJ2-7	CASSSLTGRNYEQYF
TRBV2	TRBJ2-1	CASNAGGDEQFF
TRBV5-5	TRBJ2-3	CASSLVLAGGADTQYF
TRBV7-6	TRBJ2-1	CASSPVGLAYNEQFF
TRBV30	TRBJ2-2	CAWRGRGQFYIGELFF
TRBV27	TRBJ1-1	CASSISGTVNTEAFF
TRBV19	TRBJ1-1	CASSSQGQGTEAFF
TRBV7-2	TRBJ1-5	CASSLDSGGKPQHF
TRBV18	TRBJ2-7	CASSPSSYEQYF
TRBV7-3	TRBJ1-3	CASRPTGAGNTIYF
TRBV7-2	TRBJ1-3	CASSLGARTGTGNTIYF
TRBV19	TRBJ1-1	CASTRTRANTEAFF
TRBV4-1	TRBJ2-1	CASSPGLAGIEQFF
TRBV29-1	TRBJ1-1	CSVQDRADTEAFF
TRBV7-7	TRBJ1-3	CASSSGTSSGNTIYF
TRBV18	TRBJ2-3	CASSRLTMVAGGPALTSSTDTQYF
TRBV30	TRBJ2-7	CAWNTGLAALRVYEQYF
TRBV7-9	TRBJ1-1	CASSFFGNTEAFF
TRBV15	TRBJ2-1	CATSPRTGGAIYEQFF